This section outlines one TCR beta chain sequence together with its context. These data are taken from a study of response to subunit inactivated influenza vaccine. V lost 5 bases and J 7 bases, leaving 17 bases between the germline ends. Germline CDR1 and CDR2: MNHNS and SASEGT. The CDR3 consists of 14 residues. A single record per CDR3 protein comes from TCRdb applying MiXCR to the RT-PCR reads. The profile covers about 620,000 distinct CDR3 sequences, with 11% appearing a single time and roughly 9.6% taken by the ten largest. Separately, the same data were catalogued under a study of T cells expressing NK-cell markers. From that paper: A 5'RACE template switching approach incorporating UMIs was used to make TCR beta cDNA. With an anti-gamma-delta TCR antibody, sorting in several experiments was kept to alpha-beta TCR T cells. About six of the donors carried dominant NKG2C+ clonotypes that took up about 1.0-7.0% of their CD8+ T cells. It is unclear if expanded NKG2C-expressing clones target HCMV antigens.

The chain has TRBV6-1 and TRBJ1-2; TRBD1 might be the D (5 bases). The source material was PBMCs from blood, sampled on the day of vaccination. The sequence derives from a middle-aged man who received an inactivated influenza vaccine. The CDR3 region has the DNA TGTGCCAGCAGTCCAGCTTTCGGGGGAAGTGGCTACACCTTC. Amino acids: CASSPAFGGSGYTF.